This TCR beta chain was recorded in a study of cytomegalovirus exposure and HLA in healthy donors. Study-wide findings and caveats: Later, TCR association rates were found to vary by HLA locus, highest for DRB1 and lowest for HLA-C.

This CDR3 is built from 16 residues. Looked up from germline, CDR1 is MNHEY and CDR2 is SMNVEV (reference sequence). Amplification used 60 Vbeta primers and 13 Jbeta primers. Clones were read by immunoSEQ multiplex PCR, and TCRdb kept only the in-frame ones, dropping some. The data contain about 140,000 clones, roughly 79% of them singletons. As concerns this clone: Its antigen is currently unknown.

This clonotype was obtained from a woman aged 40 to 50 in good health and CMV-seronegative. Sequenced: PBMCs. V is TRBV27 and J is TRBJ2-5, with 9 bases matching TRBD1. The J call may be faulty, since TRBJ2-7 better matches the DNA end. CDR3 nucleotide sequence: TGTGCCAGCAGTTTATCGTGGGACAGGGTGACCTACGAGCAGTACTTC. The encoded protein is CASSLSWDRVTYEQYF.